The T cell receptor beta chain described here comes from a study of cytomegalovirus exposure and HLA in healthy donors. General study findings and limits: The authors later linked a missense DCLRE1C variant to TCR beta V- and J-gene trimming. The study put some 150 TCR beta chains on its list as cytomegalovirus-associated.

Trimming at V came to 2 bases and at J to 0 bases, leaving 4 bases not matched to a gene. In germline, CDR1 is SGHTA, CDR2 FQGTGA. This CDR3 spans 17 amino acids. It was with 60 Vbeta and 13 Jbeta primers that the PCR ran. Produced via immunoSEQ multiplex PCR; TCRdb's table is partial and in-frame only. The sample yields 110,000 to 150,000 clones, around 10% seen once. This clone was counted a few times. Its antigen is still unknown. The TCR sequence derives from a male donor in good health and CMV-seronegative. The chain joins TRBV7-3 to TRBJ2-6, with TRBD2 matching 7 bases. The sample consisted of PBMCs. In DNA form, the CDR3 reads TGTGCCAGCAGCTTACGGGGCGGGAGCTCTGGGGCCAACGTCCTGACTTTC. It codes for CASSLRGGSSGANVLTF.